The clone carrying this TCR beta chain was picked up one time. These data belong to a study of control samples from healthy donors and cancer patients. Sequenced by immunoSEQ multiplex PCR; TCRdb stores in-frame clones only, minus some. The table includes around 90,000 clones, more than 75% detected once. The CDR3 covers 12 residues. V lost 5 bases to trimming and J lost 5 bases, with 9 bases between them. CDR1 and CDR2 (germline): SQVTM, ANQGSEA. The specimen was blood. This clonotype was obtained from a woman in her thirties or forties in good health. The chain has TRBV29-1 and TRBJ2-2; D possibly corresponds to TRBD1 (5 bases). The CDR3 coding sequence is TGCAGCGTTCAGTCAGGGACCGGGGAGCTGTTTTTT. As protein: CSVQSGTGELFF.